Here is one T cell receptor beta chain with its context. This CDR3 is 14 amino acids long. V lost 6 bases, J lost 1 base, and 15 bases lay in between. Germline V gives CDR1 SQVTM, CDR2 ANQGSEA. The data are from a study of control samples from healthy donors and cancer patients. Using immunoSEQ multiplex PCR, the repertoire was profiled, and TCRdb retains in-frame clones only, with some absent. The sample has about 170,000 clones; 75% to 95% are singletons. This TCR was recovered from a woman in her 40s in good health. Sequenced input: blood. The chain employs TRBV29-1 and TRBJ1-1; the D is unclear. CDR3 residues: CSVFPKVRNTEAFF. CDR3 nucleotide sequence: TGCAGCGTGTTTCCCAAAGTGAGGAACACTGAAGCTTTCTTT. The full variable domain, rest sourced from reference TRBV29-1 and TRBJ1-1, is SAVISQKPSRDICQRGTSLTIQCQVDSQVTMMFWYRQQPGQSLTLIATANQGSEATYESGFVIDKFPISRPNLTFSTLTVSNMSPEDSSIYLCSVFPKVRNTEAFFGQGTRLTVV.